The present entry profiles one T cell receptor (beta chain) with its context. Its antigen is undetermined. Every donor was a Caucasian adult from Nashville, Tennessee. The sample comes from a study of shared clonotypes between healthy human individuals. There are 14 residues in the CDR3. J was trimmed by 4 bases and V by 5 bases; bases with no gene match: 8. From germline, CDR1 is LNHDA and CDR2 SQIVND (reference sequence). Several immunoSEQ 96-well plates shared each subset's DNA, each plate a replicate. Using immunoSEQ multiplex PCR, the repertoire was profiled, and TCRdb retains in-frame clones only, with some absent. The sample has approximately 110,000 clones; around 71% are singletons. General study findings and limits: It was only blood that was sampled, and tissue repertoires likely differ. Estimated richness values were generally larger in naive subsets than in memory subsets.

This rearrangement joins TRBV19 to TRBJ2-7; TRBD1 aligns across 7 bases. Sequences were obtained from memory CD8+ T cells sorted from blood. The subset: CD45RO+ cells pooled with CCR7-negative TemRA cells. The receptor was isolated from a woman aged 25 to 39 in good health. Here the CDR3 reads CASSSAGTVYEQYF. In nucleotides, the CDR3 is TGTGCCAGTAGTTCCGCCGGGACAGTTTACGAGCAGTACTTC.